This TCR beta chain appears in the sequencing data of a study of CXCR3-negative and CXCR3-positive naive CD8 T cells. Study-level points and caveats: Memory CD8+ cells had much lower diversity, and both naive subsets had comparably high diversity. Naive subsets had comparable surface CD5, so TRB CDR3 properties gauged TCR strength. Naive CXCR3-positive and CXCR3-negative cells shared similar TRBV-TRBJ usage, unlike memory cells.

CD45RO-CCR7+CD27+CD95- cells counted as naive CD8+ T cells. CDR3 size: 19 residues. Germline CDR1 MNHEY, CDR2 SVGEGT. As to this clonotype: Its matching antigen is unknown.

The TRB libraries of cDNA were built by UMI-labeled 5' RACE. TCRdb re-analyzed the 5' RACE reads; it lists each CDR3 protein once, without DNA. This sample's table has approximately 58,000 distinct CDR3 sequences. The clonotype was recovered from a human donor in good health. Some clones in this sample may be carry-over from other donors' samples. The chain recombines TRBV6-2 or TRBV6-3 with TRBJ2-3; TCRdb's assignment of TRBD2 cannot be checked, as there is no DNA. The sequencing input was naive CXCR3- CD8+ T cells from blood. Noted subset: CD45RO-CCR7+CD27+CD95- naive CD8+ T cells lacking CXCR3 (TNR3-). The CDR3 reads CASSYSATSGGPGTDTQYF.